This T cell receptor (beta chain) emerged from a study of beta chain features in type 1 diabetes. What was sequenced were expressed TCRB transcripts, since all of the isolated RNA had been reverse transcribed. The method was immunoSEQ multiplex PCR; TCRdb's version includes in-frame clones alone and lacks a portion of them. This table holds fewer than 250,000 clones, roughly 70% found once. This clonotype was obtained from a man aged 30-40 years in good health. Specimen: naive CD4+ T cells from blood.

CDR3 coding DNA: TGTGCCAGCAGCCCCGAAAACAACCACAATGAGCAGTTCTTC. Encoded protein: CASSPENNHNEQFF. The chain has TRBV7-2 and TRBJ2-1; D remains ambiguous. The CDR3 loop spans 14 amino acids. Trimming removed 5 bases from V and 5 bases from J, with 13 bases in between. Germline CDR1 SGHTA, CDR2 FQGNSA.